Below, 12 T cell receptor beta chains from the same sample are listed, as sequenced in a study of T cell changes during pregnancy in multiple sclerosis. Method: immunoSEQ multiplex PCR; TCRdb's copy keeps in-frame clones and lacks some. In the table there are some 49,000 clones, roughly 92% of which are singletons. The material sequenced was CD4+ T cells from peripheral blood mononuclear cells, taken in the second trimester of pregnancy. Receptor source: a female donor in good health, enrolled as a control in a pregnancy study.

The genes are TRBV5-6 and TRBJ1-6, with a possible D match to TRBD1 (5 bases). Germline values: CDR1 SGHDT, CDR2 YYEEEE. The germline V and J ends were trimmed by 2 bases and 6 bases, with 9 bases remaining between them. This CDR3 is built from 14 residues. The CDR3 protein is CASSLGASNSPLHF. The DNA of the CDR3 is TGTGCCAGCAGCTTAGGGGCGAGTAATTCACCCCTCCACTTT.

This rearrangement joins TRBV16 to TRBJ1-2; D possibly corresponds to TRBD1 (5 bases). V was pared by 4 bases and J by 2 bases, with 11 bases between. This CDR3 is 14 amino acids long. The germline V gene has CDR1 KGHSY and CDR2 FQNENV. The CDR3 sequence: CASSPERTNYGYTF. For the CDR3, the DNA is TGTGCCAGCAGCCCGGAGAGGACAAACTATGGCTACACCTTC. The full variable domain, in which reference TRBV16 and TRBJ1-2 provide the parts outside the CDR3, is GEEVAQTPKHLVRGEGQKAKLYCAPIKGHSYVFWYQQVLKNEFKFLISFQNENVFDETGMPKERFSAKCLPNSPCSLEIQATKLEDSAVYFCASSPERTNYGYTFGSGTRLTVV.

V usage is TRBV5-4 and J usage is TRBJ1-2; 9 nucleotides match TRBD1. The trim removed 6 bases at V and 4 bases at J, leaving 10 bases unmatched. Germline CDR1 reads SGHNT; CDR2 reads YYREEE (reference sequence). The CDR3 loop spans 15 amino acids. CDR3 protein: CASTITGGGSYGYTF. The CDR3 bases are TGTGCCAGCACGATTACAGGGGGCGGTAGCTATGGCTACACCTTC.

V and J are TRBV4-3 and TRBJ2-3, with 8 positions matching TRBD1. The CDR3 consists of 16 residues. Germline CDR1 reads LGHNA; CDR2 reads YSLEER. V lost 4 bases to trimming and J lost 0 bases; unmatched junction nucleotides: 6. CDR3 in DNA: TGCGCCAGCAGCCCCTTAACAGGGGGGAGCACAGATACGCAGTATTTT. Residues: CASSPLTGGSTDTQYF.

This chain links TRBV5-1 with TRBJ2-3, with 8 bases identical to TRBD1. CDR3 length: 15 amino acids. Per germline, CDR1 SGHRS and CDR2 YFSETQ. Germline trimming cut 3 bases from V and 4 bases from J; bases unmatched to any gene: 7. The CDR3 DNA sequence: TGCGCCAGCAGCTCTCAGGGGGCGCGCCCAGATACGCAGTATTTT. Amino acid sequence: CASSSQGARPDTQYF.

The CDR3 DNA reads as TGTGCCAGCAGCTTAGCTCTAAACAGGGCCTCACCCCTCCACTTT. This encodes CASSLALNRASPLHF. The V call is TRBV7-8, the J call TRBJ1-6, with D perhaps TRBD1 (6 bases). The V gene's germline CDR1 is SGHVS and CDR2 FQNEAQ. V was pared by 0 bases and J by 10 bases, with 13 bases between. The CDR3 spans 15 residues.

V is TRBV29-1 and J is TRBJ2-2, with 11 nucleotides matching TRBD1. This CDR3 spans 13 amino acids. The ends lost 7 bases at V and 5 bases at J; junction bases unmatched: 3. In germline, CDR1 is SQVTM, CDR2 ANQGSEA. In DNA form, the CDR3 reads TGCAGCGGAGGGACAGGGGGGACCGGGGAGCTGTTTTTT. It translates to CSGGTGGTGELFF.

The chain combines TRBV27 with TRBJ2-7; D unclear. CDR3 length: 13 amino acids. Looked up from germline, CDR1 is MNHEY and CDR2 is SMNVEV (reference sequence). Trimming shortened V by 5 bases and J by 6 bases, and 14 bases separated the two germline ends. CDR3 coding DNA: TGTGCCAGCAGTGGCTCACAGTCCCTCGAGCAGTACTTC. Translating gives CASSGSQSLEQYF.

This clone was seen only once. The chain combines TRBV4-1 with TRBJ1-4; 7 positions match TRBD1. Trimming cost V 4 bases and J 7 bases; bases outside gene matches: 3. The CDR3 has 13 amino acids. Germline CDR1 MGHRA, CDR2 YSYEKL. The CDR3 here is CASSLQGGEKLFF. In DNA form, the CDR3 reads TGCGCCAGCAGCCTCCAGGGGGGTGAAAAACTGTTTTTT.

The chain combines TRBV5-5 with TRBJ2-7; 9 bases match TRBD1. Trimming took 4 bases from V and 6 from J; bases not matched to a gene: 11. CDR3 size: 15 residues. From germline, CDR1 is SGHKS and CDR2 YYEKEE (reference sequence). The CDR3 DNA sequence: TGTGCCAGCAGCCCGGGGGACAGGGAACTAGGCGAGCAGTACTTC. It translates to CASSPGDRELGEQYF. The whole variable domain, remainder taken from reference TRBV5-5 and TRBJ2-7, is DAGVTQSPTHLIKTRGQQVTLRCSPISGHKSVSWYQQVLGQGPQFIFQYYEKEERGRGNFPDRFSARQFPNYSSELNVNALLLGDSALYLCASSPGDRELGEQYFGPGTRLTVT.

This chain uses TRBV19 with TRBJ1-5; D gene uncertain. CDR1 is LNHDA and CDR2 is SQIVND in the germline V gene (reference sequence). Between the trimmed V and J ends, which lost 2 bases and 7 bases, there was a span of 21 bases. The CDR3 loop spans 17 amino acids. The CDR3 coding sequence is TGTGCCAGTAGTATAAGCGGAGAACCGCGCCCCAGGCAGCCCCAGCATTTT. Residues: CASSISGEPRPRQPQHF.

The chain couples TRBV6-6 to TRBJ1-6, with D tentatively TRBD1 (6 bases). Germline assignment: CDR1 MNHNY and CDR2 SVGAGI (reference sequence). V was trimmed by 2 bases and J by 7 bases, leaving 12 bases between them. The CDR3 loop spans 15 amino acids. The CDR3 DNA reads TGTGCCAGCAGTTACCAAGGGGGAGAGAATTCACCCCTCCACTTT. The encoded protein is CASSYQGGENSPLHF.